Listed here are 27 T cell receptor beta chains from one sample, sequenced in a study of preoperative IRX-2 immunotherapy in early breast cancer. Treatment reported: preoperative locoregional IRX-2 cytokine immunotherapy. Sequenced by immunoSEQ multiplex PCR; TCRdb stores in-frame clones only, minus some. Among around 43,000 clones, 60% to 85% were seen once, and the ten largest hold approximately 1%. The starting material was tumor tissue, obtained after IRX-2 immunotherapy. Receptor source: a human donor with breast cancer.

The DNA for the CDR3 is TGCGCCAGCAGCCCGCGGCTAGCGGGAGGGGGGGATGAGCAGTTCTTC. This translates into CASSPRLAGGGDEQFF. This chain uses TRBV1 with TRBJ2-1; no DNA check was done on the table's D call, TRBD2. TRBV1 is a recognized pseudogene. The CDR3 totals 16 residues.

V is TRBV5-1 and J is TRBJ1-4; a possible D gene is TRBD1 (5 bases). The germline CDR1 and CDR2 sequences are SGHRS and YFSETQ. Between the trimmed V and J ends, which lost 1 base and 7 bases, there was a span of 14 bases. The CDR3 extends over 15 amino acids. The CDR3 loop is CASSLNGGMAEKLFF. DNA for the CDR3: TGCGCCAGCAGCTTGAACGGGGGGATGGCTGAAAAACTGTTTTTT.

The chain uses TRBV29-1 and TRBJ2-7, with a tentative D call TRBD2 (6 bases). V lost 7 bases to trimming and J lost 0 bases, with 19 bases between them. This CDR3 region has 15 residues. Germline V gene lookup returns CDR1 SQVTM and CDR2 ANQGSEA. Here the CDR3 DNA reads TGCAGCGCGCGCGCCGGACTACTCAACTCCTACGAGCAGTACTTC. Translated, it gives CSARAGLLNSYEQYF.

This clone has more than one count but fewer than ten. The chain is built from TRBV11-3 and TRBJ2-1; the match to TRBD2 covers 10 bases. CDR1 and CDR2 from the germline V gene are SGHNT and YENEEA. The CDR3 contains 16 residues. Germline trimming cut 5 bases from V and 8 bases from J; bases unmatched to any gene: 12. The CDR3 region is CASSRNLAGVSDEQFF. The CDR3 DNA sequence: TGTGCCAGCAGCCGCAATCTAGCGGGAGTGTCCGATGAGCAGTTCTTC.

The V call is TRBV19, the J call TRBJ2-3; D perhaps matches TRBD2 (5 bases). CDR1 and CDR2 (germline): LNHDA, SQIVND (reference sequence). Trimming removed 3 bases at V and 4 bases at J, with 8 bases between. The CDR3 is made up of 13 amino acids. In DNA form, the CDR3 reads TGTGCCAGTAGTATGAGGGAATCAGATACGCAGTATTTT. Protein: CASSMRESDTQYF.

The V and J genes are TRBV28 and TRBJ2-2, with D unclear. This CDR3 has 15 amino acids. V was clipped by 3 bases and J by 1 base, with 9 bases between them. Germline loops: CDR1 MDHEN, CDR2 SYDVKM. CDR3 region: CASSFPGLNTGELFF. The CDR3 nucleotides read TGTGCCAGCAGTTTTCCTGGGTTGAACACCGGGGAGCTGTTTTTT.

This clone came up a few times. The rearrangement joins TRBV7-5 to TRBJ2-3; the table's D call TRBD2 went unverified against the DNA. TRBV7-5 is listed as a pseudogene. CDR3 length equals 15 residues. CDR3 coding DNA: TGTGCCAGCAGCTTAGTAGCGGCCCCCACAGATACGCAGTATTTT. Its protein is CASSLVAAPTDTQYF.

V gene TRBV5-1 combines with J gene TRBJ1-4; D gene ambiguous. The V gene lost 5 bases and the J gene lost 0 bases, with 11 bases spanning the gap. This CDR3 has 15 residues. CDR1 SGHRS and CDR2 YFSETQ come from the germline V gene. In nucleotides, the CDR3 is TGCGCCAGCAGACTAGGTATCGCAACTAATGAAAAACTGTTTTTT. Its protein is CASRLGIATNEKLFF.

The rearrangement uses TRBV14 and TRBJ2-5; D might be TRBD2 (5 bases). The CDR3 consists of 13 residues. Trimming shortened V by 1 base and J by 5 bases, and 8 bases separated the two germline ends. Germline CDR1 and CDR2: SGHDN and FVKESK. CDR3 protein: CASSQGEYETQYF. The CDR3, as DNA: TGTGCCAGCAGCCAAGGGGAGTACGAGACCCAGTACTTC.

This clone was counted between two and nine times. CDR3 coding DNA: TGTGCCAGCAGTGAAGATCCTAGCGGGAGGGCGAGAAACATTCAGTACTTC. This codes for CASSEDPSGRARNIQYF. The J gene is TRBJ2-4, the V gene TRBV6-1; TRBD2 agrees at 12 bases. Germline CDR1 MNHNS, CDR2 SASEGT. The CDR3 covers 17 residues. Germline trimming cut 1 base from V and 6 bases from J; bases unmatched to any gene: 7.

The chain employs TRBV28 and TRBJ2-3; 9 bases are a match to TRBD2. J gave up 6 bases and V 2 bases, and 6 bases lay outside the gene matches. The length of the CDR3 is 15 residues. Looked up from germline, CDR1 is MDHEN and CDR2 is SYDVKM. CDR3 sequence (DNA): TGTGCCAGCAGTTTAGTGGCGGGAGGGGAGGATACGCAGTATTTT. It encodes CASSLVAGGEDTQYF.

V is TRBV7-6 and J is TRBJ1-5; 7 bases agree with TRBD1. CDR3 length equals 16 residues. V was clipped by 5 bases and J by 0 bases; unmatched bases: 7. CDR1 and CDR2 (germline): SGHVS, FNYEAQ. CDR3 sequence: CASSPGGQFSNQPQHF. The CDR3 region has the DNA TGTGCCAGCAGCCCCGGGGGACAGTTTAGCAATCAGCCCCAGCATTTT.

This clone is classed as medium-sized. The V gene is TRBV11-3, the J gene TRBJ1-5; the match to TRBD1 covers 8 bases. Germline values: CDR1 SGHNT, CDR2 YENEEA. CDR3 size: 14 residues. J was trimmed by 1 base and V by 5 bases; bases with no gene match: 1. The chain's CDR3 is CASSRTGSNQPQHF. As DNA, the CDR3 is TGTGCCAGCAGCCGGACAGGGAGCAATCAGCCCCAGCATTTT.

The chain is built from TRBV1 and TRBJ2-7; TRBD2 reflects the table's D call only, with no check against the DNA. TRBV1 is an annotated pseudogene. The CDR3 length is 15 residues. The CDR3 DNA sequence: TGCGCCAGCAGCCAAGCTACGGTTTTAACTTCCGAGCAGTACTTC. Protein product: CASSQATVLTSEQYF.

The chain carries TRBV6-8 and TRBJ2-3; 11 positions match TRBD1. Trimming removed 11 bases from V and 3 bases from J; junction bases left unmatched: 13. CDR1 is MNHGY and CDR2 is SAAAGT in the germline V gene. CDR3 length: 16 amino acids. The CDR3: CASADRGRAVTDTQYF. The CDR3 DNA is TGTGCCTCCGCGGACAGGGGGCGTGCGGTGACAGATACGCAGTATTTT.

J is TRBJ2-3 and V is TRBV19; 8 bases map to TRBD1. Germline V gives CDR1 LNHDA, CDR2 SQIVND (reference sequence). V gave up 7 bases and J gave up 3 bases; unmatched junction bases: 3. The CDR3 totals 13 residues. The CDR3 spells CASNRGATDTQYF. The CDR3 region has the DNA TGTGCCAGTAACAGGGGGGCGACAGATACGCAGTATTTT.

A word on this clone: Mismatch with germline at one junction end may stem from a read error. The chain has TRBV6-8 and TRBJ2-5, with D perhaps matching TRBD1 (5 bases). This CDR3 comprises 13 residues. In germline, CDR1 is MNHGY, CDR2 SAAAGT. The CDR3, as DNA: TGTGCCACCAGTGGGGATACAGGCGAGACCCAGTACTTC. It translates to CATSGDTGETQYF.

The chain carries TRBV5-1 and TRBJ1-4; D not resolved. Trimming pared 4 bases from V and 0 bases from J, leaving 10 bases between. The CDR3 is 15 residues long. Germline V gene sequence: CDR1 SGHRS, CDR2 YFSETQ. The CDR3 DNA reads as TGCGCCAGCAGCGCGGACGCCGCAACTAATGAAAAACTGTTTTTT. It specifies CASSADAATNEKLFF.

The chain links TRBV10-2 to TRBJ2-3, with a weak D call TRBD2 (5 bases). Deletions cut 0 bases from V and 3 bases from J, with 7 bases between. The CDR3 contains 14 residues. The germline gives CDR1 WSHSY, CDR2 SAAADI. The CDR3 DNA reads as TGCGCCAGCAGTGAGTCCGGGGATACAGATACGCAGTATTTT. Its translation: CASSESGDTDTQYF.

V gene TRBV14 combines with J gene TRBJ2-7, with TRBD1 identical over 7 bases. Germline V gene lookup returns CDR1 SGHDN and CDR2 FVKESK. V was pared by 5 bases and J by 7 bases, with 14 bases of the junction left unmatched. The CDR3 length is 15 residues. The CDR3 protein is CASSTNRGLGEEQYF. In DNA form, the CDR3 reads TGTGCCAGCAGCACGAACAGGGGCTTAGGAGAGGAGCAGTACTTC.

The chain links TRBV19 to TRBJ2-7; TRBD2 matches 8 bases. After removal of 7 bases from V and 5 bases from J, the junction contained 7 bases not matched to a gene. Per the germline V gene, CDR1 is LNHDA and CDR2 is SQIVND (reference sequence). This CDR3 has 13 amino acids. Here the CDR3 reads CASTLAGGDEQYF. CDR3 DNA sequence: TGTGCCAGTACTCTCGCGGGAGGAGACGAGCAGTACTTC.

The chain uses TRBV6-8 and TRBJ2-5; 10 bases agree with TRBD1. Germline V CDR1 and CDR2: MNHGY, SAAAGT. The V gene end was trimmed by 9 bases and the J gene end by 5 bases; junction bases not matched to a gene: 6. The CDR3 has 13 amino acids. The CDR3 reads CASRQGAGETQYF. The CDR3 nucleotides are TGTGCCAGTAGACAGGGGGCAGGGGAGACCCAGTACTTC.

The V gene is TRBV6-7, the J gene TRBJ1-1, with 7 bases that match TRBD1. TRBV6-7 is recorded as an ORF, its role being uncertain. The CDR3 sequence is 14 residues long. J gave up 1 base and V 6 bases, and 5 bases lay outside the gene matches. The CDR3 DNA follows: TGTGCCAGCAGACGACAGGGACGGAACACTGAAGCTTTCTTT. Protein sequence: CASRRQGRNTEAFF.

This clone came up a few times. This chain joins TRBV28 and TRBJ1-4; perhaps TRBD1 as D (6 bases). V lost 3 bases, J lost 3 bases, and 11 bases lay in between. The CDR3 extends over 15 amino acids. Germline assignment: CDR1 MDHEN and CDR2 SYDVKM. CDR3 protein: CASSFPGGPNEKLFF. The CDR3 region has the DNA TGTGCCAGCAGTTTTCCTGGGGGCCCTAATGAAAAACTGTTTTTT.

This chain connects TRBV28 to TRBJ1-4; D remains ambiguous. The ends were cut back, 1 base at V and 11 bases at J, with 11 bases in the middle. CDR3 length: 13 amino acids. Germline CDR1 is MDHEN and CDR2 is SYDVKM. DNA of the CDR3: TGTGCCAGCAGTTTATCCGACAAGGGCAAACTGTTTTTT. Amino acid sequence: CASSLSDKGKLFF.

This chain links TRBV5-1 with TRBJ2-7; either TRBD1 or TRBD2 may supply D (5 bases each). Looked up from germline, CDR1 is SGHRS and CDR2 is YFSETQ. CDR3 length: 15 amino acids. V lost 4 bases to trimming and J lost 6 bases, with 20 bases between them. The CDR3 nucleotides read TGCGCCAGCAGCCGAGCCGGGGTAGGGGCGGCCGAGCAGTACTTC. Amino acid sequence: CASSRAGVGAAEQYF.

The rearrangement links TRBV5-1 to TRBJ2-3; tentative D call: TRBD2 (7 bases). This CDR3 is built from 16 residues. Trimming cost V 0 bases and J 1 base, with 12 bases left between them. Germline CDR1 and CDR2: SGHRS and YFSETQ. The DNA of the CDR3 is TGCGCCAGCAGCTTGGAGGGGGGGACACGCACAGATACGCAGTATTTT. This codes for CASSLEGGTRTDTQYF.